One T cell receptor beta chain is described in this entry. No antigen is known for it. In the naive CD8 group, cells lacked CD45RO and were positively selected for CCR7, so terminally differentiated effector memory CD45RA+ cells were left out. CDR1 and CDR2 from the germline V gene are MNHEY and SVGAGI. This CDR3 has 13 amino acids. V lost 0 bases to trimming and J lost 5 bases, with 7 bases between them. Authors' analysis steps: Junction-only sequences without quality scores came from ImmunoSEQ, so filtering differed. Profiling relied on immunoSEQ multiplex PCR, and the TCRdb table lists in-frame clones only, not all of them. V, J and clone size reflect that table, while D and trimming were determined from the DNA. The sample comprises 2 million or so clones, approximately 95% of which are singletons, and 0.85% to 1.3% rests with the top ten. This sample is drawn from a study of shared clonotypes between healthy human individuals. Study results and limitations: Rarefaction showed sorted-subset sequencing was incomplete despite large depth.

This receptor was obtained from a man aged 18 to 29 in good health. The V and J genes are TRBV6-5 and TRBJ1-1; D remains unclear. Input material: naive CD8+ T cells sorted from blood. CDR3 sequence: CASSYSPSTEAFF. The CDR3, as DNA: TGTGCCAGCAGTTACTCCCCCTCAACTGAAGCTTTCTTT.